These 27 T cell receptor beta chains were all obtained from the same sample, sequenced in a study of T cell responses to AZD1222 COVID-19 vaccine. Using immunoSEQ multiplex PCR, the repertoire was profiled, and TCRdb retains in-frame clones only, with some absent. Of 110,000 or so clones listed, 82% were seen once; the top ten hold around 5%. The sequences come from peripheral blood, collected on day 0 of AZD1222 vaccination. These receptors were collected from an adult in good health.

The rearrangement joins TRBV2 to TRBJ2-3; the D gene is possibly TRBD1 (6 bases). CDR1 is SNHLY and CDR2 is FYNNEI in the germline V gene. V was trimmed by 8 bases and J by 5 bases, leaving 20 bases between them. The CDR3 spans 15 residues. The CDR3 bases are TGTGCCAGCTCCTCAGAACAGGGTGTAAAAGATACGCAGTATTTT. This translates into CASSSEQGVKDTQYF.

The chain links TRBV10-1 to TRBJ1-2; D uncertain. This CDR3 spans 16 amino acids. Trimming stripped 4 bases from V and 4 bases from J, with 19 bases between. CDR1 WNHNN and CDR2 SYGVQD come from the germline V gene (reference sequence). CDR3 residues: CASSGPLPGLLYGYTF. The CDR3 DNA is TGCGCCAGCAGTGGGCCGCTACCAGGTCTCCTCTATGGCTACACCTTC.

V gene TRBV6-5 combines with J gene TRBJ2-6; D is possibly TRBD2 (5 bases). Germline CDR1 is MNHEY and CDR2 is SVGAGI. The CDR3 is 14 amino acids. Trimming stripped 7 bases from V and 4 bases from J, with 11 bases between. The CDR3 coding sequence is TGTGCCAGCACGGCGGGTTTCGGGGCCAACGTCCTGACTTTC. Protein sequence: CASTAGFGANVLTF.

The CDR3 reads CASSFTGEETQYF. CDR3 DNA: TGTGCCAGCAGCTTTACAGGGGAAGAGACCCAGTACTTC. This rearrangement joins TRBV7-6 to TRBJ2-5, with 7 bases aligning to TRBD1. The ends lost 3 bases at V and 3 bases at J; junction bases unmatched: 1. This CDR3 is 13 amino acids long. The germline CDR1 and CDR2 sequences are SGHVS and FNYEAQ.

The rearrangement joins TRBV30 to TRBJ2-3; tentative D call: TRBD2 (5 bases). V gave up 3 bases and J gave up 0 bases, with 19 bases separating them. Germline V lookup: CDR1 GTSNPN, CDR2 SVGIG (reference sequence). CDR3 size: 17 residues. CDR3 coding DNA: TGTGCCTGGAGCTTGGAGGTATCCAAGACTAGCACAGATACGCAGTATTTT. As protein: CAWSLEVSKTSTDTQYF.

This sequence joins TRBV9 and TRBJ1-3; D is uncertain. This CDR3 is built from 16 residues. V was shortened by 0 bases and J by 0 bases, with 10 bases between the two germline ends. The germline CDR1 and CDR2 sequences are SGDLS and YYNGEE. The DNA of the CDR3 is TGTGCCAGCAGCGTAGTCCCGTATGGCTCTGGAAACACCATATATTTT. Its protein product is CASSVVPYGSGNTIYF.

This clone showed up just once. The rearrangement links TRBV4-3 to TRBJ2-1; D gene uncertain. From germline, CDR1 is LGHNA and CDR2 YSLEER. CDR3 size: 15 residues. Trimming left V 0 bases short and J 5 bases short, with 11 bases between. DNA of the CDR3: TGCGCCAGCAGCCAAGATAAGGGCTTAAACAATGAGCAGTTCTTC. It specifies CASSQDKGLNNEQFF.

J is TRBJ2-7 and V is TRBV27; tentative D call: TRBD1 (6 bases). The germline V gene has CDR1 MNHEY and CDR2 SMNVEV (reference sequence). Trimming removed 6 bases from V and 6 bases from J, with 12 bases in between. This CDR3 region has 12 residues. CDR3 in DNA: TGTGCCAGCAGCGACAGGTTTTCCGAGCAGTACTTC. Protein product: CASSDRFSEQYF.

This clone has just a few counts. The chain couples TRBV4-1 to TRBJ1-5; the D gene is possibly TRBD1 (6 bases). Trimming stripped 4 bases from V and 9 bases from J, with 13 bases between. Germline-derived CDR1 and CDR2 are MGHRA and YSYEKL. The CDR3 covers 13 residues. As DNA, the CDR3 is TGCGCCAGCAGCCTTAACAGGGAACGGCCCCAGCATTTT. It yields the protein CASSLNRERPQHF.

CDR3 protein: CASSQDGFWGDSEQYF. The DNA for the CDR3 is TGCGCCAGCAGCCAAGATGGGTTTTGGGGGGATTCCGAGCAGTACTTC. This sequence joins TRBV4-1 and TRBJ2-7, with a tentative D call TRBD2 (6 bases). V lost 0 bases, J lost 6 bases, and 18 bases lay in between. This CDR3 contains 16 residues. Germline V gene lookup returns CDR1 MGHRA and CDR2 YSYEKL.

The V and J genes are TRBV7-2 and TRBJ2-1; tentatively, D is TRBD2 (6 bases). The CDR3 length is 16 residues. Germline loops: CDR1 SGHTA, CDR2 FQGNSA. V lost 8 bases and J lost 2, with 19 bases in between. As DNA, the CDR3 is TGTGCCAGCTCGGGACTCGTCAACTTACCCTACAATGAGCAGTTCTTC. Its translation is CASSGLVNLPYNEQFF.

The chain combines TRBV14 with TRBJ2-7, with D tentatively TRBD1 (6 bases). Trimming took 2 bases from V and 2 from J, leaving 13 bases between them. CDR3 size: 15 residues. Germline V CDR1 and CDR2: SGHDN, FVKESK. The CDR3 is CASSQWDNIPYEQYF. The DNA for the CDR3 is TGTGCCAGCAGCCAATGGGACAACATACCCTACGAGCAGTACTTC.

This clone was observed a single time. The chain carries TRBV6-1 and TRBJ2-2; D possibly corresponds to TRBD2 (6 bases). The CDR3 totals 17 residues. Between the trimmed V and J ends, which lost 4 bases and 3 bases, there was a span of 18 bases. From germline, CDR1 is MNHNS and CDR2 SASEGT. The chain's CDR3 is CASSGFVGGMYTGELFF. CDR3 bases: TGTGCCAGCAGTGGTTTCGTTGGGGGGATGTACACCGGGGAGCTGTTTTTT.

The rearrangement links TRBV7-2 to TRBJ1-2; a possible D gene is TRBD1 (5 bases). The CDR3 is made up of 13 amino acids. The V gene's germline CDR1 is SGHTA and CDR2 FQGNSA. Trimming took off 4 bases at V and 4 bases at J, with 10 bases between the two ends. The CDR3 spells CASSSTAIYGYTF. The CDR3 nucleotides read TGTGCCAGCAGCTCGACAGCGATCTATGGCTACACCTTC.

DNA of the CDR3: TGTGCCAGCAGTAAAGGCACAGATACGCAGTATTTT. Protein: CASSKGTDTQYF. The chain couples TRBV6-2 or TRBV6-3 to TRBJ2-3; D not certain. Trimming left V 5 bases short and J 1 base short, with 4 bases between. Germline values: CDR1 MNHEY, CDR2 SVGEGT. The CDR3 runs 12 residues.

The chain employs TRBV19 and TRBJ1-1; 8 bases agree with TRBD1. This CDR3 has 15 amino acids. V lost 6 bases, J lost 1 base, and 7 bases stayed unmatched. Germline loops: CDR1 LNHDA, CDR2 SQIVND (reference sequence). CDR3 loop: CASRFRGQGNTEAFF. The CDR3 DNA follows: TGTGCCAGTAGATTCAGGGGGCAGGGGAACACTGAAGCTTTCTTT.

This chain joins TRBV2 and TRBJ1-4; maybe TRBD1 (5 bases). Trimming cost V 8 bases and J 7 bases, with 17 bases left between them. The germline CDR1 and CDR2 sequences are SNHLY and FYNNEI. This CDR3 comprises 14 residues. CDR3 in amino acids: CASSVIGGTEKLFF. As DNA, the CDR3 is TGTGCCAGCTCGGTAATCGGGGGGACTGAAAAACTGTTTTTT.

The chain couples TRBV9 to TRBJ1-2; tentatively, D is TRBD1 (5 bases). CDR3 length: 14 amino acids. The V end lost 0 bases, the J end lost 4 bases, and 10 bases lay between the germline ends. Germline CDR1 is SGDLS and CDR2 is YYNGEE. The CDR3 DNA reads as TGTGCCAGCAGCGTAGCAGGGAGGTCCTATGGCTACACCTTC. Translation gives CASSVAGRSYGYTF.

The V and J genes are TRBV4-3 and TRBJ2-2; D may be TRBD1 (6 bases). The V gene's germline CDR1 is LGHNA and CDR2 YSLEER. CDR3 length: 16 amino acids. The germline V and J ends were trimmed by 2 bases and 1 base, with 11 bases remaining between them. The CDR3 region is CASSQPWGQNTGELFF. DNA of the CDR3: TGCGCCAGCAGCCAACCGTGGGGACAGAACACCGGGGAGCTGTTTTTT.

The chain uses TRBV4-1 and TRBJ1-3, with D maybe TRBD1 (5 bases). The CDR3 runs to 15 residues. Germline-derived CDR1 and CDR2 are MGHRA and YSYEKL. With 1 base removed from V and 8 bases from J, the gap between germline ends came to 15 bases. The CDR3 coding sequence is TGCGCCAGCAGCCAAGCGGACTCTATAGGGGACACCATATATTTT. This codes for CASSQADSIGDTIYF.

This clone was counted a few times. The genes are TRBV5-1 and TRBJ2-3; D is unclear. The CDR3 consists of 14 residues. Germline CDR1 SGHRS, CDR2 YFSETQ. Trimming pared 4 bases from V and 4 bases from J, leaving 13 bases between. The CDR3 region is CASSPDQPSDTQYF. DNA for the CDR3: TGCGCCAGCAGCCCGGACCAACCTTCAGATACGCAGTATTTT. Combining the CDR3 with reference TRBV5-1 and TRBJ2-3 gives the whole variable domain KAGVTQTPRYLIKTRGQQVTLSCSPISGHRSVSWYQQTPGQGLQFLFEYFSETQRNKGNFPGRFSGRQFSNSRSEMNVSTLELGDSALYLCASSPDQPSDTQYFGPGTRLTVL.

This chain uses TRBV6-5 with TRBJ2-2; D is perhaps TRBD2 (5 bases). This CDR3 region has 14 residues. Germline lookup yields CDR1 MNHEY and CDR2 SVGAGI. Trimming removed 6 bases from V and 7 bases from J, with 15 bases in between. The CDR3 here is CASRITVRDGELFF. CDR3 DNA sequence: TGTGCCAGCAGAATCACAGTCCGGGACGGGGAGCTGTTTTTT.

The V and J genes are TRBV5-1 and TRBJ1-2; no firm D call. Per the germline V gene, CDR1 is SGHRS and CDR2 is YFSETQ. The ends were cut back, 3 bases at V and 2 bases at J, with 14 bases in the middle. The CDR3 spans 15 residues. The chain's CDR3 is CASSSQVGPNYGYTF. CDR3 nucleotides: TGCGCCAGCAGCTCCCAAGTAGGACCCAACTATGGCTACACCTTC.

This clone showed up just a few times. The chain couples TRBV5-1 to TRBJ1-2, with no clear D. The V end lost 0 bases, the J end lost 9 bases, and 9 bases lay between the germline ends. The CDR3 length is 12 residues. The germline V gene has CDR1 SGHRS and CDR2 YFSETQ. The CDR3 sequence is CASSLDAARYTF. The CDR3 nucleotides are TGCGCCAGCAGCTTGGATGCCGCCCGCTACACCTTC. Variable domain in full (rest from reference TRBV5-1 and TRBJ1-2): KAGVTQTPRYLIKTRGQQVTLSCSPISGHRSVSWYQQTPGQGLQFLFEYFSETQRNKGNFPGRFSGRQFSNSRSEMNVSTLELGDSALYLCASSLDAARYTFGSGTRLTVV.

This clone came up a few times. The chain couples TRBV7-2 to TRBJ1-2; D gene unclear. From germline, CDR1 is SGHTA and CDR2 FQGNSA. Trimming cost V 1 base and J 5 bases, with 8 bases left between them. The CDR3 runs 13 residues. The CDR3 is CASSLVQTYGYTF. Here the CDR3 DNA reads TGTGCCAGCAGCTTAGTGCAGACGTATGGCTACACCTTC.

This sequence joins TRBV7-3 and TRBJ1-1; 7 bases fit TRBD1. The CDR3 sequence is 18 residues long. CDR1 is SGHTA, CDR2 FQGTGA, per germline. Losses at the gene ends were 2 bases for V and 3 bases for J; bases not matched to a gene: 15. The CDR3 is CASSLFGTGDLAYTEAFF. The DNA for the CDR3 is TGTGCCAGCAGCTTATTTGGAACAGGGGACTTAGCGTACACTGAAGCTTTCTTT.

The genes are TRBV6-5 and TRBJ1-4; tentative D call: TRBD1 (5 bases). The V and J ends lost 6 bases and 5 bases respectively, with 13 bases between them. The CDR3 runs to 14 residues. Per the germline V gene, CDR1 is MNHEY and CDR2 is SVGAGI. CDR3 loop: CASSRQGLNEKLFF. CDR3 bases: TGTGCCAGCAGCCGTCAGGGCCTCAATGAAAAACTGTTTTTT.